Shown below are 8 T cell receptor beta chains from a single sample sequenced in a study of blood T cell repertoires in COVID-19 (TCRdb year 2020). Library preparation employed the immunoSEQ multiplex PCR assay. Imported from immuneACCESS, the table was reduced by TCRdb to in-frame sequences with V and J called. These copies leave out some clones; in studies compared against another copy, an unresolved V gene accounts for under half, and the cause of the remainder is not known. This sample gives 210,000 or so clones in total; roughly 90% of them show up just once. The top ten clones comprise roughly 3.2% of the sample. Sequences were obtained from PBMCs or T cells enriched from blood (not recorded which). The receptors here all came from a woman in her forties or fifties in a cohort exposed to, infected with or recovered from COVID-19 (not recorded which).

The genes are TRBV18 and TRBJ2-5; D is possibly TRBD1 (6 bases). Germline CDR1 is KGHSH and CDR2 is LQKENI. CDR3 length equals 15 residues. V lost 6 bases and J 0 bases, leaving 14 bases between the germline ends. The CDR3 sequence is CASSLRTAYQETQYF. As DNA, the CDR3 is TGTGCCAGCTCTCTTAGGACAGCCTACCAAGAGACCCAGTACTTC.

V and J are TRBV6-1 and TRBJ1-4; tentatively, D is TRBD1 (5 bases). CDR3 size: 15 residues. V lost 5 bases to trimming and J lost 6 bases, with 16 bases between them. Germline CDR1 and CDR2: MNHNS and SASEGT. The CDR3 DNA sequence: TGTGCCAGCAGTACCACAACAGGTGGGGATGAAAAACTGTTTTTT. This sequence encodes CASSTTTGGDEKLFF.

This clone has more than one count but fewer than ten. The chain recombines TRBV18 with TRBJ1-1; D may be TRBD1 (5 bases). Germline CDR1 KGHSH, CDR2 LQKENI. There are 13 residues in the CDR3. Between the trimmed V and J ends, which lost 5 bases and 1 base, there was a span of 8 bases. The CDR3 region is CASSSDRNTEAFF. As DNA, the CDR3 is TGTGCCAGCTCATCTGACAGGAACACTGAAGCTTTCTTT.

V gene TRBV30 combines with J gene TRBJ2-1; 10 positions match TRBD2. This CDR3 comprises 15 residues. Germline V gene lookup returns CDR1 GTSNPN and CDR2 SVGIG (reference sequence). The J segment lost 5 bases and the V segment lost 4 bases, leaving 8 bases of the junction unmatched. The CDR3 coding sequence is TGTGCCTGGACAGCTAGCGGGGGCCTAAACAATGAGCAGTTCTTC. Its protein is CAWTASGGLNNEQFF. The full variable domain, completed using reference TRBV30 and TRBJ2-1, is SQTIHQWPATLVQPVGSPLSLECTVEGTSNPNLYWYRQAAGRGLQLLFYSVGIGQISSEVPQNLSASRPQDRQFILSSKKLLLSDSGFYLCAWTASGGLNNEQFFGPGTRLTVL.

V gene TRBV6-1 combines with J gene TRBJ1-6, with D perhaps matching TRBD1 (6 bases). CDR3 length equals 15 residues. The V gene's germline CDR1 is MNHNS and CDR2 SASEGT. V gave up 2 bases and J gave up 13 bases, with 18 bases separating them. The CDR3 bases are TGTGCCAGCAGTGAAACCCCAGGGGCTGGGTCCCCCCTCCACTTT. This translates into CASSETPGAGSPLHF.

This clone occurred a few times. The genes are TRBV4-1 and TRBJ1-2, with a weak D call TRBD1 (5 bases). Looked up from germline, CDR1 is MGHRA and CDR2 is YSYEKL. Trimming pared 3 bases from V and 4 bases from J, leaving 15 bases between. The CDR3 runs to 15 residues. The CDR3 DNA follows: TGCGCCAGCAGCCAGGGATTTCGCGGGGGCTATGGCTACACCTTC. It codes for CASSQGFRGGYGYTF.

This clone was counted between two and nine times. The chain carries TRBV5-4 and TRBJ2-7; D ambiguous. From germline, CDR1 is SGHNT and CDR2 YYREEE (reference sequence). CDR3 length: 16 amino acids. Trimming took 0 bases from V and 1 from J, leaving 14 bases between them. CDR3 protein: CASSLGRPGDSYEQYF. In DNA form, the CDR3 reads TGTGCCAGCAGCTTGGGTCGTCCCGGAGATTCCTACGAGCAGTACTTC.

The rearrangement joins TRBV10-3 to TRBJ2-5; D not certain. This CDR3 is 16 amino acids long. With 5 bases removed from V and 5 bases from J, the gap between germline ends came to 21 bases. Germline CDR1 reads ENHRY; CDR2 reads SYGVKD. The CDR3 here is CAISTPLGDFFETQYF. The CDR3, as DNA: TGTGCCATCAGTACTCCCCTGGGCGATTTTTTTGAGACCCAGTACTTC.